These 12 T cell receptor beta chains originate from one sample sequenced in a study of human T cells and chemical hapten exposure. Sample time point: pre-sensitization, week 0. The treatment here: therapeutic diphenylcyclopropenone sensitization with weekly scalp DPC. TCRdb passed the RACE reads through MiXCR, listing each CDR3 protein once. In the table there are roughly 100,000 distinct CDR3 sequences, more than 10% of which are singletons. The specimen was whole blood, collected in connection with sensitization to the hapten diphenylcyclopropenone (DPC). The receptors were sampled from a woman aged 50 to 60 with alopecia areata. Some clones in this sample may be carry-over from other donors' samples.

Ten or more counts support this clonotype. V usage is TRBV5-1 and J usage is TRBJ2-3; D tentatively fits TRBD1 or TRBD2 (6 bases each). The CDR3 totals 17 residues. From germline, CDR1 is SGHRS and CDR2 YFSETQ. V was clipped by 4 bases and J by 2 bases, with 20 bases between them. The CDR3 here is CASSPRRGTPDTDTQYF. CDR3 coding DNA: TGCGCCAGCAGCCCTCGCCGGGGGACACCCGACACAGATACGCAGTATTTT.

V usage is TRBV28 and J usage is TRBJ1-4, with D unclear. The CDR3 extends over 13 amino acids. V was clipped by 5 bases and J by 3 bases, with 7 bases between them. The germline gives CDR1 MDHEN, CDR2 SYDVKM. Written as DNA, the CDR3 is TGTGCCAGCAGTGGTCTGCCTAATGAAAAACTGTTTTTT. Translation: CASSGLPNEKLFF.

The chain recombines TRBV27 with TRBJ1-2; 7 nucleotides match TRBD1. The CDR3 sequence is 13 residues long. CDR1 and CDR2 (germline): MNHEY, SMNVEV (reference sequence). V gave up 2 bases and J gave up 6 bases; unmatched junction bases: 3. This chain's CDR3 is CASSLTGAHGYTF. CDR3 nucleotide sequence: TGTGCCAGCAGTTTAACAGGGGCTCATGGCTACACCTTC.

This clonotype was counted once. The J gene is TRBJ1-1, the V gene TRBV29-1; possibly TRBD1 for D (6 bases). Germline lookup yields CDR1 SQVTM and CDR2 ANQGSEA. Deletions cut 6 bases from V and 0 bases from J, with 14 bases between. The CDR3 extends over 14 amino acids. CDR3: CSVGQLALNTEAFF. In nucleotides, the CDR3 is TGCAGCGTCGGACAGCTAGCTTTGAACACTGAAGCTTTCTTT.

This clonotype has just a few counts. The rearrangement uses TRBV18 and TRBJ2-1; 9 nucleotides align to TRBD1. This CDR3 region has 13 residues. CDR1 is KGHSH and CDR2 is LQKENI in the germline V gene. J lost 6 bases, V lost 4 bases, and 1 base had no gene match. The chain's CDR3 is CASSRDRVNEQFF. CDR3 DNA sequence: TGTGCCAGCTCACGGGACAGGGTCAATGAGCAGTTCTTC. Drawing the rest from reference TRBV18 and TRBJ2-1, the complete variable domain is NAGVMQNPRHLVRRRGQEARLRCSPMKGHSHVYWYRQLPEEGLKFMVYLQKENIIDESGMPKERFSAEFPKEGPSILRIQQVVRGDSAAYFCASSRDRVNEQFFGPGTRLTVL.

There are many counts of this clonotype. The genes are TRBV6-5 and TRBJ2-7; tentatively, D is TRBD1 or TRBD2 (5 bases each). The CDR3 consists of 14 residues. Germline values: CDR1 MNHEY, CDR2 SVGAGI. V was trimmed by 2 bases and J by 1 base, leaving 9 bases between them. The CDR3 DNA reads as TGTGCCAGCAGTTACGGGGGAACGTCCTACGAGCAGTACTTC. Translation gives CASSYGGTSYEQYF.

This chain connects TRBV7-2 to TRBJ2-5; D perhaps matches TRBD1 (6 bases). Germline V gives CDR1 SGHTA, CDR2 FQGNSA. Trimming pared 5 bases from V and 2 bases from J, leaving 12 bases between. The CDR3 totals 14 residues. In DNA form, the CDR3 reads TGTGCCAGCAGCGCGTACGGACAGCAAGAGACCCAGTACTTC. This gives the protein CASSAYGQQETQYF. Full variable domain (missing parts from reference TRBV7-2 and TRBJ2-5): GAGVSQSPSNKVTEKGKDVELRCDPISGHTALYWYRQSLGQGLEFLIYFQGNSAPDKSGLPSDRFSAERTGGSVSTLTIQRTQQEDSAVYLCASSAYGQQETQYFGPGTRLLVL.

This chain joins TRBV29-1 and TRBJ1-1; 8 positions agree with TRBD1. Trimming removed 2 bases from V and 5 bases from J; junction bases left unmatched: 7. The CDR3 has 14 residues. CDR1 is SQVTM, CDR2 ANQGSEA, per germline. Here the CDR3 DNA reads TGCAGCGTTGAACTCGACAGGGGATGGACTGAAGCTTTCTTT. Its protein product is CSVELDRGWTEAFF.

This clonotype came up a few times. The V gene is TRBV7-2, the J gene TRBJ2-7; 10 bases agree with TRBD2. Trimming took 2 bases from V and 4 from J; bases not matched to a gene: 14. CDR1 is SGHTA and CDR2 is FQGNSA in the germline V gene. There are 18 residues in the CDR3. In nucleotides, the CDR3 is TGTGCCAGCAGCTTATTCTTTGCTAGCGGGAGTCCCCGATACGAGCAGTACTTC. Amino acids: CASSLFFASGSPRYEQYF.

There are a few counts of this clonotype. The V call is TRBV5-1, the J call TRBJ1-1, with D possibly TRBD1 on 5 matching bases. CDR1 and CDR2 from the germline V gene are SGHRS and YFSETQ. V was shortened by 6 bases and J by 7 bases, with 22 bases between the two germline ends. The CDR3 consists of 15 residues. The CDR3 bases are TGCGCCAGCACCACTGACCTGACAGACCCGCGTGAAGCTTTCTTT. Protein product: CASTTDLTDPREAFF.

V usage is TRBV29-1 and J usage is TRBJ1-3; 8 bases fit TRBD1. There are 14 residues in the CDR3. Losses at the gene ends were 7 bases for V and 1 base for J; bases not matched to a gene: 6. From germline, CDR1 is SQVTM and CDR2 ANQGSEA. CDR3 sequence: CSALRTGSGNTIYF. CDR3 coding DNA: TGCAGCGCCTTACGGACAGGGTCTGGAAACACCATATATTTT. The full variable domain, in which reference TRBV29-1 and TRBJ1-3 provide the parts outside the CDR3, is SAVISQKPSRDICQRGTSLTIQCQVDSQVTMMFWYRQQPGQSLTLIATANQGSEATYESGFVIDKFPISRPNLTFSTLTVSNMSPEDSSIYLCSALRTGSGNTIYFGEGSWLTVV.

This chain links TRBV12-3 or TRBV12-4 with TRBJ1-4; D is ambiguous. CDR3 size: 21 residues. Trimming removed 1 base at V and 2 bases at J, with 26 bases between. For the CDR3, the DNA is TGTGCCAGCAGTTTAGGACGAGGGAGAGCTTTTCGGCCTATGACTAATGAAAAACTGTTTTTT. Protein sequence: CASSLGRGRAFRPMTNEKLFF.